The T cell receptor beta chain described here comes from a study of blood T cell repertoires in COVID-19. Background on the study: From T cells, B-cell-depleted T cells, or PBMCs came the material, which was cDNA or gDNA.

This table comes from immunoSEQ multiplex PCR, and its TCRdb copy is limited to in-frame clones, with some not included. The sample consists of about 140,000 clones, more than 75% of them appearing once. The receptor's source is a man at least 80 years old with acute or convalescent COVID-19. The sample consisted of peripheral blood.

CDR3 coding DNA: TGTGCCAGCAGCTTGGCCATAAGCTCTGGGGCCAACGTCCTGACTTTC. It codes for CASSLAISSGANVLTF. The chain couples TRBV7-6 to TRBJ2-6; no clear D gene. Trimming removed 3 bases from V and 0 bases from J, with 9 bases in between. There are 16 residues in the CDR3. CDR1 and CDR2 from the germline V gene are SGHVS and FNYEAQ.